This T cell receptor beta chain is from a study of identifying expanded T cells in peripheral blood. In regard to this clone: Its antigen is currently unknown.

The CDR3 runs to 18 residues. The V gene's germline CDR1 is LGHNA and CDR2 YSLEER. Trimming shortened V by 6 bases and J by 0 bases, and 21 bases separated the two germline ends. Overall study results and limits: Differentially abundant clones: around 1.1 between replicates, around 16 at two to three weeks, 18 to 20 at four. Across healthy donors, higher total template counts meant significantly greater two-week count variance.

Here immunoSEQ multiplex PCR was the method, and the copy in TCRdb shows in-frame clones only, minus some. The data show 90,000 to 120,000 clones, around 88% seen once. Collection occurred without any documented infections or immune events in donors. The sequenced sample was blood. This chain links TRBV4-3 with TRBJ2-4, with D possibly matching TRBD1 (6 bases). This TCR was recovered from a person aged 18 to 75 in good health. The CDR3 region is CASRGAESPILAKNIQYF. DNA for the CDR3: TGCGCCAGCAGGGGGGCAGAGTCACCCATTTTAGCCAAAAACATTCAGTACTTC.